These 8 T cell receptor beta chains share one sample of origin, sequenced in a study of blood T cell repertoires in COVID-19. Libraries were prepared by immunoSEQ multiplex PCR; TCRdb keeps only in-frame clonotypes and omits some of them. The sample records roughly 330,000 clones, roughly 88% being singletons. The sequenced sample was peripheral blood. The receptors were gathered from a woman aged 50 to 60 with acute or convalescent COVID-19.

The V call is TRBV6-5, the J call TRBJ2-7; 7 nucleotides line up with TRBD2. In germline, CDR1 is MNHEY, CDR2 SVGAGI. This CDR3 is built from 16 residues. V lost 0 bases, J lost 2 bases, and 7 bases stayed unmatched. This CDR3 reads CASSYSAGRGTYEQYF. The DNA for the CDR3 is TGTGCCAGCAGTTACTCCGCGGGGAGGGGAACCTACGAGCAGTACTTC.

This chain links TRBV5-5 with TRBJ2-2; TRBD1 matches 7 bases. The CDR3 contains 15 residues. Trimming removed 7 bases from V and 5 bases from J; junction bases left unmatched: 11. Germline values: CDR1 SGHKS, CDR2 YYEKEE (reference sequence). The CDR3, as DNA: TGTGCCAGCCAACCGGGACAGTCGCGAACCGGGGAGCTGTTTTTT. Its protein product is CASQPGQSRTGELFF.

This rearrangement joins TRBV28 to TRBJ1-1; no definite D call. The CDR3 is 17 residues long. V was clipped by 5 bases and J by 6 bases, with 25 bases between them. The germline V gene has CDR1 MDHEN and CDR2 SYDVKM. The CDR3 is CASSPPPLRGRVAEAFF. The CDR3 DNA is TGTGCCAGCAGTCCCCCTCCTCTGAGAGGGCGGGTTGCTGAAGCTTTCTTT.

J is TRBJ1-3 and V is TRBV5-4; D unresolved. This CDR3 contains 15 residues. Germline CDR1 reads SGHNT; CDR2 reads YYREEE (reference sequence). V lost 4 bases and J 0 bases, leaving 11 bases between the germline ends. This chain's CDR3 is CASSREIHSGNTIYF. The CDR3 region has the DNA TGTGCCAGCAGCCGTGAGATTCACTCTGGAAACACCATATATTTT.

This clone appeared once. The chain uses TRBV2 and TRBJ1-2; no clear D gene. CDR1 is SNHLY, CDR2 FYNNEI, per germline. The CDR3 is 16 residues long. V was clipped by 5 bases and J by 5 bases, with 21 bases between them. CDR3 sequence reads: CASSRKVNAGLYGYTF. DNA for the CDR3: TGTGCCAGCAGTCGAAAGGTCAATGCAGGCCTTTATGGCTACACCTTC.

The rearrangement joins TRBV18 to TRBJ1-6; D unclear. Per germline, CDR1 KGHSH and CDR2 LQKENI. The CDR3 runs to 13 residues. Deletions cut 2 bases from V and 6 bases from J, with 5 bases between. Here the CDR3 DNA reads TGTGCCAGCTCACCAGAGGGTAATTCACCCCTCCACTTT. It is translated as CASSPEGNSPLHF.

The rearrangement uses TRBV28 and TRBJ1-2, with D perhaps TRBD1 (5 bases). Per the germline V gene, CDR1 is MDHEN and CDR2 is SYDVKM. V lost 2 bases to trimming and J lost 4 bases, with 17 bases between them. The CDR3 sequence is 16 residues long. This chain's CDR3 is CASSLPSGGTVYGYTF. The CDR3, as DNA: TGTGCCAGCAGTTTACCCTCTGGGGGGACGGTCTATGGCTACACCTTC.

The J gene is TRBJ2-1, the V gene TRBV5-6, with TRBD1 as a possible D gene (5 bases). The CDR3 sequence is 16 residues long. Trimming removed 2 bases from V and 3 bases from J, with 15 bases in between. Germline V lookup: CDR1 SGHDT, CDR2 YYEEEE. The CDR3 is CASSFTGSNIYNEQFF. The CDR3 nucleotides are TGTGCCAGCAGCTTCACAGGCTCAAACATCTACAATGAGCAGTTCTTC. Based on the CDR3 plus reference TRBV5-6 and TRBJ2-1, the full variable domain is DAGVTQSPTHLIKTRGQQVTLRCSPKSGHDTVSWYQQALGQGPQFIFQYYEEEERQRGNFPDRFSGHQFPNYSSELNVNALLLGDSALYLCASSFTGSNIYNEQFFGPGTRLTVL.